This T cell receptor beta chain comes out of a study of cytomegalovirus exposure and HLA in healthy donors. TCRdb keeps only in-frame clones here, not all; method: immunoSEQ multiplex PCR. The sample comprises about 55,000 clones, roughly 90% of which are singletons, and about 3% rests with the top ten. Trimming cost V 1 base and J 2 bases, with 6 bases left between them. This CDR3 has 13 residues. Germline CDR1 reads MNHNS; CDR2 reads SASEGT. Sequenced: PBMCs. The source of this sequence is a man in his late teens or twenties in good health and CMV-seronegative. The rearrangement uses TRBV6-1 and TRBJ2-7; D gene uncertain. The CDR3 nucleotides read TGTGCCAGCAGTGAAGTCGGTACCTACGAGCAGTACTTC. Translated: CASSEVGTYEQYF.